A selection of T cell receptor beta chains follows, all from one sample in a study of blood T cell repertoires in COVID-19. Data came from immunoSEQ multiplex PCR; TCRdb stores just in-frame clones and leaves some out. The sample lists roughly 260,000 clones; under 85% were seen once. Sequenced sample: peripheral blood. The receptors shown here come from a woman in her 40s with active or convalescent COVID-19. Both conserved end residues are part of each CDR3. D genes are given only for firm matches. Some rows have no size entry. The others give once, few or many, or a class for an expanded clone.

D	V	J	size	CDR3	DNA
TRBD2	TRBV7-3	TRBJ2-3	.	CASSLMPGTSGGIDTQYF	TGTGCCAGCAGCTTAATGCCCGGGACTAGCGGGGGTATAGATACGCAGTATTTT
.	TRBV6-2/TRBV6-3	TRBJ1-4	.	CASSYSWQKLFF	TGTGCCAGCAGTTACTCGTGGCAAAAACTGTTTTTT
.	TRBV5-4	TRBJ2-6	.	CASSLQGSGANVLTF	TGTGCCAGCAGCTTGCAGGGCTCCGGGGCCAACGTCCTGACTTTC
TRBD2	TRBV5-1	TRBJ2-3	.	CASSYSGGARPGTDTQYF	TGCGCCAGCAGCTATAGCGGGGGGGCCAGACCGGGCACAGATACGCAGTATTTT
.	TRBV5-6	TRBJ1-2	.	CASSPENRVRGYTF	TGTGCCAGCAGCCCCGAAAACCGGGTGAGAGGCTACACCTTC
.	TRBV11-2	TRBJ1-5	.	CASSLGAGRNQPQHF	TGTGCCAGCAGCTTAGGGGCAGGGCGCAATCAGCCCCAGCATTTT
TRBD2	TRBV19	TRBJ2-1	many	CACRGGGAFEQFF	TGTGCCTGTCGGGGCGGGGGGGCCTTTGAGCAGTTCTTC
.	TRBV6-5	TRBJ1-1	once	CATESPTGTEAFF	TGTGCCACCGAATCCCCAACCGGCACTGAAGCTTTCTTT
.	TRBV7-8	TRBJ1-5	.	CASSLAVPNPGQPQHF	TGTGCCAGCAGCTTAGCGGTGCCTAACCCAGGGCAGCCCCAGCATTTT
.	TRBV27	TRBJ1-2	.	CASSLQFRTGPDGYTF	TGTGCCAGCAGTTTACAGTTTCGTACAGGTCCTGATGGCTACACCTTC
TRBD2	TRBV2	TRBJ2-3	.	CASLFLAGLQDTQYF	TGTGCCAGCCTTTTTCTAGCGGGCCTCCAGGATACGCAGTATTTT
TRBD2	TRBV7-6	TRBJ2-5	.	CASRKRGDHRETQYF	TGTGCCAGCAGAAAGCGGGGGGACCATCGGGAGACCCAGTACTTC
TRBD1	TRBV19	TRBJ2-7	.	CASQGTGTGLLYEQYF	TGTGCCAGTCAGGGAACCGGGACAGGGCTTCTCTACGAGCAGTACTTC
.	TRBV2	TRBJ2-5	.	CASIDRTSSGTQYF	TGTGCCAGCATTGATCGGACTTCTTCTGGGACCCAGTACTTC
.	TRBV7-9	TRBJ1-1	.	CASSFAGSMNTEAFF	TGTGCCAGCAGCTTCGCGGGAAGCATGAACACTGAAGCTTTCTTT
.	TRBV5-6	TRBJ2-7	once	CASSLVSFWSYEQYF	TGTGCCAGCAGCTTGGTCAGCTTTTGGAGCTACGAGCAGTACTTC
.	TRBV19	TRBJ2-1	.	CASSVGRVGYNEQFF	TGTGCCAGTAGTGTTGGCAGGGTGGGCTACAATGAGCAGTTCTTC
.	TRBV28	TRBJ1-5	.	CASSSGDNQPQHF	TGTGCCAGCAGTTCGGGGGACAATCAGCCCCAGCATTTT
.	TRBV5-1	TRBJ1-3	once	CASSVQGFGNTIYF	TGCGCCAGCAGCGTACAGGGCTTTGGAAACACCATATATTTT
TRBD2	TRBV5-1	TRBJ2-3	.	CASSLGGGVSTDTQYF	TGCGCCAGCAGCTTAGGTGGGGGGGTAAGCACAGATACGCAGTATTTT
TRBD1	TRBV6-5	TRBJ2-2	.	CASSRRDRESGELFF	TGTGCCAGCAGTCGCCGGGACAGGGAAAGCGGGGAGCTGTTTTTT
TRBD2	TRBV27	TRBJ2-1	many	CASSLLSAGGDNEQFF	TGTGCCAGCAGTTTACTCTCAGCGGGGGGGGACAATGAGCAGTTCTTC
.	TRBV4-1	TRBJ2-7	.	CASSQEPEVSSYEQYF	TGCGCCAGCAGCCAAGAGCCCGAAGTTAGCTCCTACGAGCAGTACTTC
.	TRBV6-5	TRBJ1-1	.	CASSYGGAEAFF	TGTGCCAGCAGTTACGGAGGGGCCGAAGCTTTCTTT
TRBD2	TRBV5-1	TRBJ2-1	.	CASSFLAGAGNEQFF	TGCGCCAGCAGCTTCCTAGCGGGAGCTGGCAATGAGCAGTTCTTC
TRBD1	TRBV9	TRBJ2-7	.	CASSALQGAYEQYF	TGTGCCAGCAGCGCGCTACAGGGGGCGTACGAGCAGTACTTC
.	TRBV30	TRBJ2-2	.	CAWRGPANTGELFF	TGTGCCTGGAGGGGCCCCGCGAACACCGGGGAGCTGTTTTTT
.	TRBV4-1	TRBJ1-4	.	CASSQAGAGAGEKLFF	TGCGCCAGCAGCCAAGCAGGGGCAGGGGCGGGCGAAAAACTGTTTTTT
TRBD1	TRBV18	TRBJ1-1	.	CAARGEGTVEAFF	TGTGCCGCGCGGGGAGAGGGGACAGTTGAAGCTTTCTTT
TRBD1	TRBV5-3	TRBJ1-5	.	CARSATGEGAQPQHF	TGTGCCAGAAGTGCTACAGGGGAAGGGGCTCAGCCCCAGCATTTT
.	TRBV6-5	TRBJ1-2	.	CASTPDGLRGYTF	TGTGCCAGCACCCCGGACGGACTTCGGGGCTACACCTTC
.	TRBV5-4	TRBJ1-6	.	CASSLGAPSPLHF	TGTGCCAGCAGCTTGGGGGCCCCTTCACCCCTCCACTTT
.	TRBV7-9	TRBJ2-3	.	CASGRETDTQYF	TGTGCCAGTGGTCGGGAAACAGATACGCAGTATTTT
.	TRBV4-1	TRBJ2-3	.	CASSLRGPDTQYF	TGCGCCAGCAGCCTTAGGGGCCCAGATACGCAGTATTTT
TRBD2	TRBV5-4	TRBJ2-5	.	CASSRTSGVVETQYF	TGTGCCAGCAGCAGGACTAGCGGGGTGGTAGAGACCCAGTACTTC
.	TRBV14	TRBJ2-3	.	CASSRVGLAFGADTQYF	TGTGCCAGCAGCCGAGTCGGGCTAGCATTCGGGGCAGATACGCAGTATTTT
TRBD1	TRBV28	TRBJ2-1	.	CASSTDRGRANNEQFF	TGTGCCAGCAGTACCGACAGGGGACGGGCGAACAATGAGCAGTTCTTC
TRBD1	TRBV27	TRBJ1-1	.	CASSFWGQGIKNTEAFF	TGTGCCAGCAGTTTTTGGGGACAGGGGATTAAGAACACTGAAGCTTTCTTT
.	TRBV9	TRBJ1-2	.	CASSKSGQGGVFGYTF	TGTGCCAGCAGCAAGTCGGGGCAGGGAGGGGTCTTTGGCTACACCTTC
TRBD1	TRBV7-2	TRBJ1-2	.	CASSWGQALYGYTF	TGTGCCAGCAGCTGGGGACAGGCTCTCTATGGCTACACCTTC
TRBD1	TRBV11-2	TRBJ1-6	.	CASSSGQGGSPLHF	TGTGCCAGCAGCTCGGGACAGGGGGGATCACCCCTCCACTTT
TRBD1	TRBV5-4	TRBJ1-6	.	CASSIPGQDYSPLHF	TGTGCCAGCAGCATTCCTGGACAGGACTATTCACCCCTCCACTTT
.	TRBV12-3/TRBV12-4	TRBJ1-2	.	CASKGRDYGYTF	TGTGCCAGCAAGGGGCGCGACTATGGCTACACCTTC
TRBD2	TRBV5-1	TRBJ2-3	.	CASSGGLAGGSTDTQYF	TGCGCCAGCAGTGGTGGACTAGCGGGGGGTAGCACAGATACGCAGTATTTT
TRBD1	TRBV2	TRBJ1-1	.	CASSRDRSSEAFF	TGTGCCAGCAGCAGGGACAGATCGTCTGAAGCTTTCTTT
TRBD1	TRBV6-5	TRBJ2-1	.	CASSEGQGGNNEQFF	TGTGCCAGCAGCGAGGGACAGGGGGGAAACAATGAGCAGTTCTTC
TRBD1	TRBV10-1	TRBJ2-3	.	CASSDGDRRGTDTQYF	TGCGCCAGCAGTGATGGGGACAGGCGGGGTACAGATACGCAGTATTTT